What follows are 21 T cell receptor beta chains derived from one specimen sequenced in a study of chemoradiotherapy in HPV16-positive cancers. TCRdb's table, derived via immunoSEQ multiplex PCR, lists solely in-frame clones and lacks some. The data show some 12,000 clones, 81% seen once. This specimen was collected from a patient who underwent chemoradiotherapy. The receptors were sampled from a human donor with HPV-associated anogenital cancer.

The chain couples TRBV5-6 to TRBJ2-2; D might be TRBD1 (5 bases). The CDR3 sequence is 13 residues long. Trimming took 3 bases from V and 6 from J, leaving 9 bases between them. Germline V gene sequence: CDR1 SGHDT, CDR2 YYEEEE. The CDR3 nucleotides read TGTGCCAGCAGCTCGCTACAGGCCGGGGAGCTGTTTTTT. As protein: CASSSLQAGELFF. The variable domain in full, completed from reference TRBV5-6 and TRBJ2-2, reads DAGVTQSPTHLIKTRGQQVTLRCSPKSGHDTVSWYQQALGQGPQFIFQYYEEEERQRGNFPDRFSGHQFPNYSSELNVNALLLGDSALYLCASSSLQAGELFFGEGSRLTVL.

The rearrangement uses TRBV6-5 and TRBJ1-5, with D maybe TRBD1 (6 bases). V was cut by 7 bases and J by 3 bases, with 16 bases left in between. This CDR3 region has 15 residues. Looked up from germline, CDR1 is MNHEY and CDR2 is SVGAGI. The CDR3 DNA follows: TGTGCCAGCAACTCCGGAGGGGGGGCCAATCAGCCCCAGCATTTT. Protein: CASNSGGGANQPQHF.

The rearrangement joins TRBV4-3 to TRBJ1-1; unclear D gene. Trimming stripped 3 bases from V and 4 bases from J, with 12 bases between. The CDR3 is made up of 14 amino acids. CDR1 is LGHNA, CDR2 YSLEER, per germline. CDR3 DNA: TGCGCCAGCAGCCATAGGACCGAGGGCACTGAAGCTTTCTTT. As protein: CASSHRTEGTEAFF.

The V and J genes are TRBV9 and TRBJ2-1, with a tentative D call TRBD1 (5 bases). The CDR3 loop spans 17 amino acids. V lost 4 bases and J 2 bases, leaving 19 bases between the germline ends. From germline, CDR1 is SGDLS and CDR2 YYNGEE. The DNA of the CDR3 is TGTGCCAGCAGCACCCGCTCAAGGGGTCTAACCTACAATGAGCAGTTCTTC. It is translated as CASSTRSRGLTYNEQFF.

V usage is TRBV12-2 and J usage is TRBJ2-7; the D call in the table, TRBD1, was not verified against the DNA. TRBV12-2 is designated a pseudogene. The CDR3 has 14 residues. CDR3 sequence (DNA): TGTGCAAGTCGCTTCCCTGGGGGCCAGGGCGAGCAGTACTTC. Residues: CASRFPGGQGEQYF.

This clone was observed once. The rearrangement uses TRBV28 and TRBJ1-1; possible D gene TRBD1, 5 bases. Trimming stripped 2 bases from V and 5 bases from J, with 9 bases between. The germline CDR1 and CDR2 sequences are MDHEN and SYDVKM. The CDR3 loop spans 13 amino acids. CDR3 nucleotides: TGTGCCAGCAGTTTAGGGGCATGGACTGAAGCTTTCTTT. It specifies CASSLGAWTEAFF. The entire variable domain, with the rest obtained from reference TRBV28 and TRBJ1-1, is as follows: DVKVTQSSRYLVKRTGEKVFLECVQDMDHENMFWYRQDPGLGLRLIYFSYDVKMKEKGDIPEGYSVSREKKERFSLILESASTNQTSMYLCASSLGAWTEAFFGQGTRLTVV.

This rearrangement joins TRBV5-1 to TRBJ2-6; D not resolved. The germline V gene encodes CDR1 SGHRS and CDR2 YFSETQ. The CDR3 covers 17 residues. The V end lost 1 base, the J end lost 0 bases, and 11 bases lay between the germline ends. The CDR3 protein is CASSLLPEASGANVLTF. CDR3 coding DNA: TGCGCCAGCAGCTTGCTTCCGGAAGCCTCTGGGGCCAACGTCCTGACTTTC.

The chain's CDR3 is CASSQGQERTYEQYF. Here the CDR3 DNA reads TGTGCCAGCAGCCAGGGACAGGAGAGGACCTACGAGCAGTACTTC. This chain joins TRBV5-4 and TRBJ2-7; 8 nucleotides agree with TRBD1. Germline V gene data show CDR1 as SGHNT and CDR2 as YYREEE (reference sequence). The CDR3 is 15 residues long. V lost 4 bases, J lost 2 bases, and 8 bases stayed unmatched.

The chain employs TRBV19 and TRBJ1-6; 8 nucleotides agree with TRBD1. V trimming: 3 bases; J trimming: 14 bases; junction bases outside the gene matches: 12. CDR1 and CDR2 (germline): LNHDA, SQIVND (reference sequence). This CDR3 comprises 15 residues. The CDR3 loop reads CASSMGGQAHGALHF. CDR3 bases: TGTGCCAGTAGTATGGGGGGACAGGCCCACGGGGCCCTCCACTTT.

This clone was counted between two and nine times. Compared with germline, one end of the junction differs, possibly owing to a read error. The V call is TRBV29-1, the J call TRBJ2-5, with D unresolved. Germline-derived CDR1 and CDR2 are SQVTM and ANQGSEA. The CDR3 is 11 amino acids. The CDR3 sequence is CSVVYRESRDF. The CDR3 region has the DNA TGCAGCGTTGTGTACAGAGAGAGTAGGGACTTC.

This clone has only a few counts. The J gene is TRBJ1-4, the V gene TRBV25-1; D may be TRBD1 (6 bases). CDR1 and CDR2 (germline): MGHDK, SYGVNS. V dropped 3 bases and J dropped 5 bases, with 10 bases sitting between them. This CDR3 has 14 amino acids. In nucleotides, the CDR3 is TGTGCCAGCAGTGAGCACAGGGTCAATGAAAAACTGTTTTTT. This sequence encodes CASSEHRVNEKLFF.

J is TRBJ1-1 and V is TRBV19; weak D call: TRBD1 (5 bases). V lost 8 bases and J 2 bases, leaving 15 bases between the germline ends. The germline V gene encodes CDR1 LNHDA and CDR2 SQIVND (reference sequence). The CDR3 sequence is 14 residues long. CDR3 sequence: CASRDWGLNTEAFF. Written as DNA, the CDR3 is TGTGCCAGTCGCGATTGGGGCCTCAACACTGAAGCTTTCTTT.

The chain has TRBV10-1 and TRBJ2-1; 7 bases map to TRBD2. The germline V gene has CDR1 WNHNN and CDR2 SYGVQD (reference sequence). This CDR3 has 13 residues. With V trimmed by 6 bases and J by 3 bases, 2 bases remained unmatched. Here the CDR3 DNA reads TGCGCCAGCAGCGGGGGGTTCTACAATGAGCAGTTCTTC. Protein sequence: CASSGGFYNEQFF.

This rearrangement joins TRBV5-5 to TRBJ2-2; D is ambiguous. The CDR3 extends over 12 amino acids. V lost 1 base and J 2 bases, leaving 0 bases between the germline ends. Germline CDR1 reads SGHKS; CDR2 reads YYEKEE (reference sequence). CDR3 sequence reads: CASSLNTGELFF. The CDR3 DNA reads as TGTGCCAGCAGCTTGAACACCGGGGAGCTGTTTTTT.

The sample holds one count of this clone. The chain employs TRBV10-3 and TRBJ2-3; TRBD2 aligns across 9 bases. Germline values: CDR1 ENHRY, CDR2 SYGVKD. Trimming removed 6 bases from V and 0 bases from J; junction bases left unmatched: 4. The CDR3 has 15 amino acids. The CDR3 nucleotides are TGTGCCATCAGCCCTAGCGGGGTGAGCACAGATACGCAGTATTTT. This translates into CAISPSGVSTDTQYF.

This clone was detected a few times. The chain couples TRBV18 to TRBJ2-1, with a tentative D call TRBD2 (5 bases). V was trimmed by 2 bases and J by 0 bases, leaving 8 bases between them. In germline, CDR1 is KGHSH, CDR2 LQKENI. The CDR3 has 15 residues. The CDR3, as DNA: TGTGCCAGCTCACCAGGACTTAGCTCCTACAATGAGCAGTTCTTC. It yields the protein CASSPGLSSYNEQFF.

This clone has a single count. The J gene is TRBJ2-3, the V gene TRBV19, with D perhaps matching TRBD2 (6 bases). The germline V and J ends were trimmed by 4 bases and 6 bases, with 11 bases remaining between them. Germline V CDR1 and CDR2: LNHDA, SQIVND (reference sequence). The CDR3 is 13 amino acids. The CDR3 DNA reads TGTGCCAGTAGTAAGAATCGGGGGGATACGCAGTATTTT. Protein product: CASSKNRGDTQYF.

This chain links TRBV5-1 with TRBJ2-3; 8 bases line up with TRBD1. Losses at the gene ends were 7 bases for V and 0 bases for J; bases not matched to a gene: 7. The germline V gene encodes CDR1 SGHRS and CDR2 YFSETQ. The CDR3 contains 15 residues. CDR3 sequence: CASGWTGTSTDTQYF. Written as DNA, the CDR3 is TGCGCCAGCGGCTGGACAGGGACAAGCACAGATACGCAGTATTTT.

The chain carries TRBV5-6 and TRBJ2-7; no reliable D call. V lost 4 bases, J lost 4 bases, and 12 bases lay in between. This CDR3 contains 13 residues. CDR1 is SGHDT, CDR2 YYEEEE, per germline. The CDR3 sequence: CASSSGSAYEQYF. CDR3 nucleotides: TGTGCCAGCAGCAGTGGATCTGCTTACGAGCAGTACTTC.

The chain carries TRBV29-1 and TRBJ2-7, with D possibly being TRBD1 (5 bases). Germline V lookup: CDR1 SQVTM, CDR2 ANQGSEA. This CDR3 contains 14 residues. The V gene lost 6 bases and the J gene lost 0 bases, with 15 bases spanning the gap. The CDR3 nucleotides read TGCAGCGTAATCGAGGACAAGATCTCCTACGAGCAGTACTTC. It yields the protein CSVIEDKISYEQYF.

J is TRBJ1-1 and V is TRBV6-1, with D unresolved. Germline-derived CDR1 and CDR2 are MNHNS and SASEGT. The CDR3 covers 14 residues. Trimming shortened V by 7 bases and J by 4 bases, and 16 bases separated the two germline ends. The CDR3, as DNA: TGTGCCAGCAATCCCCCAAGTGGACCCACTGAAGCTTTCTTT. This sequence encodes CASNPPSGPTEAFF.